This T cell receptor (beta chain) comes out of a study of regulatory T cells in long-lasting Graves disease (TCRdb year 2021). For the wider study: Patients with newly diagnosed Graves' disease had been on antithyroid drugs for under 3 months. This study used TCR sequencing and RNA sequencing of peripheral blood to compare persistent Graves' disease patients against newly diagnosed Graves' disease patients. The study took place in China and was registered as a clinical trial. A total of about 33 samples underwent TCR sequencing, from about 13 patients with persistent Graves' disease and 20 or so patients with newly diagnosed Graves' disease.

Measured from the cysteine to the phenylalanine, the CDR3 is 11 residues long. Left in the record is the CDR3 DNA by itself, 33 bases read in frame from the first base. The germline V gene (reference sequence) supplies CDR1 LGHDT and CDR2 YNNKEL. Trimming at the junction amounts to 4 bases on V and 5 bases on J, and the germline ends lie 6 bases apart. Libraries were prepared through multiplex PCR. The sequencer was an Illumina HiSeq 4000. TCR beta libraries were built with iRepertoire HTBI primers and Arm-PCR amplification of CDR3 regions. Before sequencing, the PCR products underwent gel purification. The published analysis was carried out like this. Across samples, around 62 TRBV and 12 to 15 TRBJ segments were identified and used for gene usage analysis of CDR3 amino acid clonotypes. COPE and FqMerger were used to merge filtered high-quality paired reads into contigs. BLAST was used to align contigs to the IMGT TRBV, TRBD and TRBJ reference genes, and CDR3 was defined following IMGT. Any clonotype with a frequency above 0.1% was counted as a highly expanded clone. Shannon entropy served as the measure of repertoire diversity, while the Gini coefficient captured V-J evenness. A clonotype was considered public if more than one individual shared it. TCRdb took the public reads, trimmed them with fastp at Q25, ran MiXCR for clone calling and kept in-frame beta chains. For every CDR3 protein sequence, its rows merge into one entry that carries the most common genes and DNA. The V and J calls shown here were made by TCRdb, not taken from the authors' results. The sample data list roughly 420,000 distinct CDR3 sequences, and 14% of these were observed just once. Approximately 17% of the sample rests with the top ten.

Results and caveats for the whole study, not just this receptor: Persistent Graves' disease patients showed lower TCR Shannon entropy and fewer highly expanded clones than newly diagnosed patients, suggesting clonal expansion. Peripheral blood alone was examined, since thyroid tissue, which constituted the primary lesion, could not be accessed. Preferential use of TRBV28, TRBJ1-2 and TRBJ2-5 was observed in persistent disease, whereas TRBV20-1 and TRBJ2-1 were favored in newly diagnosed disease. The authors noted that the small sample size was a limitation that may lower accuracy. Sequencing and analysis were limited to the TCR beta chain. More public clonotypes were shared among persistent patients (2,741) than among newly diagnosed patients (roughly 1,000).

The sample's time point, from its label and the paper: newly diagnosed GD, antithyroid drugs for less than 3 months. For both TCR sequencing and RNA sequencing, RNA was extracted from PBMCs using TRIzol. The diagnosis of Graves' disease followed American Thyroid Association guidelines. Recruitment of patients was carried out at an endocrinology department in Xi'an, China. Each patient gave approximately 9 milliliters of peripheral blood, collected in an EDTA anticoagulant tube. Ficoll Paque Plus density gradient separation was used to isolate PBMCs, and no further T cell sorting was performed. An Agilent 2100 Bioanalyzer and agarose gel were used to check RNA quality, and a NanoDrop 2000 was used to measure RNA concentration. This clonotype was seen at least ten times. Its antigen remains undetermined. Within one base of it there is no much larger clone, and no base qualities were kept. The same specimen was also included in a second study, on T cells in Graves' hyperthyroidism and ophthalmopathy. The second study, in turn, reports: Stable Graves' hyperthyroidism was defined as the absence of progression to ophthalmopathy over 18 months of follow-up. Hyperthyroidism patients were newly diagnosed, had a disease duration of under 2 months, and were aged 18 to 65 years. Any patient with an uncontrolled infection, another autoimmune disease, pregnancy or lactation was excluded. Diagnoses relied on clinical symptoms, serum thyroxine and TRAb, thyroid ultrasound and orbital computed tomography. For the first round of RT-PCR on the TCR CDR3, the HTBI primer set was used together with the Qiagen OneStep RT-PCR kit. Most expanded thyroid clonotypes (frequency above 0.001) were also detected in blood, suggesting blood repertoires may reflect thyroid immune responses. In cross-validation, a model built on a 13 V-J signature told ophthalmopathy apart from stable hyperthyroidism with about 90% sensitivity and roughly 81% specificity, and in testing the same model reached 80%/75%. In validation, the model predicted progression to ophthalmopathy with approximately 71% sensitivity and roughly 72% specificity, a median of 6.5 months before onset. TCR V-J signatures able to tell the groups apart were searched for in a discovery cohort of 90 to 100 patients, of whom 40 to 45 had Graves' ophthalmopathy and 57 had stable Graves' hyperthyroidism. Whether ophthalmopathy could be predicted prospectively was tested in an independent validation cohort made up of 18 to 20 hyperthyroidism patients plus 17 patients who later progressed to ophthalmopathy. For training and testing, the 100 or so patients in the discovery cohort were randomly divided in a 7:3 ratio. In roughly six Graves' hyperthyroidism patients, the study also compared T-cell repertoires from thyroid tissue with T-cell repertoires from blood. After blood sampling, hyperthyroidism patients were treated with methimazole at a starting dose of 30 mg daily, and ophthalmopathy patients were treated with high-dose intravenous methylprednisolone. Libraries were constructed in a second round of multiplex PCR, after which size selection and purification were performed. Paired-end sequencing of the libraries was performed with 100 bp reads on an Illumina HiSeq2000. Raw data were processed with SOAPnuke, discarding reads with adapters, uncalled bases, mean Phred below 15, or no exact constant-primer or identifier match. COPE v1.2.5 was used to merge the high-quality paired reads, and each unique nucleotide sequence was defined as a clonotype. MiTCR v1.1 was used to align the clonotypes against IMGT TRBV, TRBD and TRBJ reference segments. The analysis included only V-J combinations with a frequency above 0.0001, which together covered approximately 99% of the repertoires. The TCS score was defined as the ratio of F50 (clonal expansion) to E x V (chaos), calculated using BLOSUM62-based TCRdist between CDR3 peptides within each V-J. Welch's t-statistics and random forest reduced 514 V-J features to 10 to 15, which were used in a naive Bayes classifier (R e1071). Sample size was not statistically predetermined, and blinding of investigators to group allocation was not performed. According to the paper, TCR Vbeta CDR3 sequencing was carried out on 135 peripheral blood samples, which came from 40 to 45 ophthalmopathy, about 75 hyperthyroidism and about 17 progressor patients.

Sequenced material: peripheral blood mononuclear cells (PBMCs), taken at new diagnosis, from a patient treated with antithyroid drugs. In this chain, TRBV3-1 is recombined with TRBJ2-7; the D gene remains uncertain. This receptor was identified in a woman aged 50 to 60 with Graves disease. Donor details come from another sample of the same person, matched by shared clones. The DNA is TGTGCCAGCAGCCTCGGCGACGAGCAGTACTTC. This yields the protein CASSLGDEQYF.